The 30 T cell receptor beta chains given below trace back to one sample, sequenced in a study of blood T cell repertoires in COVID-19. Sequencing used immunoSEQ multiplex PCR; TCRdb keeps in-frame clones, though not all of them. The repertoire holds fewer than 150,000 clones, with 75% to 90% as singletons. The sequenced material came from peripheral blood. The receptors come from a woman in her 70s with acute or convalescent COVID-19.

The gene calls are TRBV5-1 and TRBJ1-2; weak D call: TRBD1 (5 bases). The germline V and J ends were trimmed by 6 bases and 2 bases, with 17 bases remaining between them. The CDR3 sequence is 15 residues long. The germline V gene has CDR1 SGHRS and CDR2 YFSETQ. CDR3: CASTPGAGGNYGYTF. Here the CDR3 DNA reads TGCGCCAGCACCCCAGGTGCGGGGGGGAACTATGGCTACACCTTC.

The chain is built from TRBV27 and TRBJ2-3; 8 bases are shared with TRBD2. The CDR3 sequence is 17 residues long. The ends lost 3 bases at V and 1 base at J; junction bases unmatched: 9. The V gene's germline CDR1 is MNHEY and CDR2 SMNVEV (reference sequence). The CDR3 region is CASSLHGLAKGTDTQYF. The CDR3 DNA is TGTGCCAGCAGTTTGCACGGACTAGCTAAAGGCACAGATACGCAGTATTTT.

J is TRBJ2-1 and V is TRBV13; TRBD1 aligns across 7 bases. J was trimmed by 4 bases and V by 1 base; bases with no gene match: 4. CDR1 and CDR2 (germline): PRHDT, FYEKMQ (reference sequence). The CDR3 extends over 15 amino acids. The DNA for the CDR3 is TGTGCCAGCAGCTTAGTTCGGACAGGTTACAATGAGCAGTTCTTC. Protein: CASSLVRTGYNEQFF.

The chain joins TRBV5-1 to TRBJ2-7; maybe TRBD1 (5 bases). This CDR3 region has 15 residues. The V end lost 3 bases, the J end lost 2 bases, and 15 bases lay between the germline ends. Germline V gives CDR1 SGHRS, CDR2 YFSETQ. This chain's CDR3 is CASSWNTGETYEQYF. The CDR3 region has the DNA TGCGCCAGCAGCTGGAACACAGGAGAAACCTACGAGCAGTACTTC.

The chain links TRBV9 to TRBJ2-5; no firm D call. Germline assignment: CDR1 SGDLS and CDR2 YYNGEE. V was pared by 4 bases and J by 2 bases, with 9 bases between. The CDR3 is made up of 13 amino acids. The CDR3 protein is CASSPGAQETQYF. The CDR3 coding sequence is TGTGCCAGCAGCCCCGGAGCTCAAGAGACCCAGTACTTC. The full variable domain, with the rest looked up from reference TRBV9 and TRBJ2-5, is DSGVTQTPKHLITATGQRVTLRCSPRSGDLSVYWYQQSLDQGLQFLIQYYNGEERAKGNILERFSAQQFPDLHSELNLSSLELGDSALYFCASSPGAQETQYFGPGTRLLVL.

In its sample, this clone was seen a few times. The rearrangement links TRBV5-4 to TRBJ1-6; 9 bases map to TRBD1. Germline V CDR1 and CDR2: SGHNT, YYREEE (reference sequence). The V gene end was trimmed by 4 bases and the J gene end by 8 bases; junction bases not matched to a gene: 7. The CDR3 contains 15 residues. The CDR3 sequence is CASSRQGGDHSPLHF. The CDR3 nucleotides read TGTGCCAGCAGCCGACAGGGGGGGGACCATTCACCCCTCCACTTT.

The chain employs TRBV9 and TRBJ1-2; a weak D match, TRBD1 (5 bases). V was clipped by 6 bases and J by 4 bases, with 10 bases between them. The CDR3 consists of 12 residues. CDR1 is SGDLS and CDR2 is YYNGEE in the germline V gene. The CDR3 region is CASKRQGYGYTF. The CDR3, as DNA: TGTGCCAGCAAGAGGCAGGGCTATGGCTACACCTTC.

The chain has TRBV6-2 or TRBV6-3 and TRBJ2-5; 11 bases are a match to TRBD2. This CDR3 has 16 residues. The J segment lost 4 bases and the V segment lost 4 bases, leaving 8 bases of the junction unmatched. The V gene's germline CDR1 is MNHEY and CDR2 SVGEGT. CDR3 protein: CASSFHSGGATETQYF. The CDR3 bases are TGTGCCAGCAGTTTCCATAGCGGGGGGGCCACAGAGACCCAGTACTTC.

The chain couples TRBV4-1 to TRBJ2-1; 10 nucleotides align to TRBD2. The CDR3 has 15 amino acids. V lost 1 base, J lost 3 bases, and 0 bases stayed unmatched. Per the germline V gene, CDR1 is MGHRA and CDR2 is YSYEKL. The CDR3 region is CASSQGTSGYNEQFF. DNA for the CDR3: TGCGCCAGCAGCCAAGGGACTAGCGGCTACAATGAGCAGTTCTTC.

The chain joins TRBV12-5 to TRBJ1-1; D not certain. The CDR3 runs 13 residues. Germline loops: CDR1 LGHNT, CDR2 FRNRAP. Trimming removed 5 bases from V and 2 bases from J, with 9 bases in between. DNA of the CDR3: TGTGCTAGTGGTATATTGACTAACACTGAAGCTTTCTTT. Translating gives CASGILTNTEAFF.

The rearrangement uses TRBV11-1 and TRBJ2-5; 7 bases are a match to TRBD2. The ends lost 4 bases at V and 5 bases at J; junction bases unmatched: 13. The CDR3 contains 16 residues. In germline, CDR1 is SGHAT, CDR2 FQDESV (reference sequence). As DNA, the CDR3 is TGTGCCAGCAGCTGGAGTACGGGGGGTTATCAGGAGACCCAGTACTTC. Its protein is CASSWSTGGYQETQYF.

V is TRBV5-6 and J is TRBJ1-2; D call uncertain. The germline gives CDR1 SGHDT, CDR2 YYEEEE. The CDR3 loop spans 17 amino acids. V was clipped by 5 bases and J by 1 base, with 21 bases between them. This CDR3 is CASRLSGQPHLNYGYTF. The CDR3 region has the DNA TGTGCCAGCAGGTTATCTGGGCAGCCTCACCTTAACTATGGCTACACCTTC.

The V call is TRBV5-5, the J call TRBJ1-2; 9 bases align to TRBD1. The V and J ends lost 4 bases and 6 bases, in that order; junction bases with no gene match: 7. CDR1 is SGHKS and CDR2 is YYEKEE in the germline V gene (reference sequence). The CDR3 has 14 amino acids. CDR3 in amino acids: CASSRLRDRDGYTF. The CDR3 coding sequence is TGTGCCAGCAGCCGGCTCCGGGACAGGGATGGCTACACCTTC.

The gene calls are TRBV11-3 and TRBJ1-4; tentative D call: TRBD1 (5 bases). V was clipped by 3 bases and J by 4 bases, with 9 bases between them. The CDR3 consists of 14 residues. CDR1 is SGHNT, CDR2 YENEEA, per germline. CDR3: CASSLVGLNEKLFF. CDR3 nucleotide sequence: TGTGCCAGCAGCTTGGTGGGACTTAATGAAAAACTGTTTTTT. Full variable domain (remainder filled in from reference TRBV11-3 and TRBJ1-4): EAGVVQSPRYKIIEKKQPVAFWCNPISGHNTLYWYLQNLGQGPELLIRYENEEAVDDSQLPKDRFSAERLKGVDSTLKIQPAELGDSAVYLCASSLVGLNEKLFFGSGTQLSVL.

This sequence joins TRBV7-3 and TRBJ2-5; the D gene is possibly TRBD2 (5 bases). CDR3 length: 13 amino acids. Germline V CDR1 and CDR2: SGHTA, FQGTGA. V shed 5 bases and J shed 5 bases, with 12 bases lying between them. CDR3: CASSDPPGETQYF. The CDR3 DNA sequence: TGTGCCAGCAGCGACCCCCCGGGGGAGACCCAGTACTTC.

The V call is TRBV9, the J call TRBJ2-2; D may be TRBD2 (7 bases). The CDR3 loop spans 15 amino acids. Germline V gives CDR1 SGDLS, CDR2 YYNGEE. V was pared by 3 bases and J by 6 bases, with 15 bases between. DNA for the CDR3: TGTGCCAGCAGCGCCCGGGGGGCCAGTTCCGGGGAGCTGTTTTTT. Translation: CASSARGASSGELFF.

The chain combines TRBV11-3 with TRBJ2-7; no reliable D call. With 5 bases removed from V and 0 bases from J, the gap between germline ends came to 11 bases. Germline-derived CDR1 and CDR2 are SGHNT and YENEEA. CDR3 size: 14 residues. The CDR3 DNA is TGTGCCAGCAGCCGAGGTGCCAACTCCTACGAGCAGTACTTC. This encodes CASSRGANSYEQYF.

CDR3 protein: CATSRDQGSYEQYF. CDR3 DNA sequence: TGTGCCACCAGCAGAGATCAGGGGAGCTACGAGCAGTACTTC. The chain uses TRBV15 and TRBJ2-7; the D gene is possibly TRBD1 (6 bases). V lost 0 bases and J lost 3, with 9 bases in between. Germline V CDR1 and CDR2: LNHNV, YYDKDF (reference sequence). This CDR3 is built from 14 residues.

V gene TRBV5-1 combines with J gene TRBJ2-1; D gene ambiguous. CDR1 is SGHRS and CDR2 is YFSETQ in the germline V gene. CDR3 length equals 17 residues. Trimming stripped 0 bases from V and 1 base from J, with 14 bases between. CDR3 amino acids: CASSLESSRVSYNEQFF. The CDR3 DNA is TGCGCCAGCAGCTTGGAAAGCTCCCGTGTTTCCTACAATGAGCAGTTCTTC.

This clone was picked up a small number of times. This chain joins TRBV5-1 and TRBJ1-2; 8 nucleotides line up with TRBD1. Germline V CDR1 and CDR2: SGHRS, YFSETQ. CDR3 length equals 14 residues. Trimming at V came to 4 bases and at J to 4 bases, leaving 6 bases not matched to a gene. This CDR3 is CASSPTGGGYGYTF. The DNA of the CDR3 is TGCGCCAGCAGCCCTACAGGGGGTGGCTATGGCTACACCTTC.

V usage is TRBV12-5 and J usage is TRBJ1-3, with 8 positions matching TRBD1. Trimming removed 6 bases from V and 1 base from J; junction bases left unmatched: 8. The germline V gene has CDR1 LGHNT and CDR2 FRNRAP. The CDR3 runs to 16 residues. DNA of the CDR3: TGTGCTAGTGGCCCTTTTCAGGGGGCTTCTGGAAACACCATATATTTT. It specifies CASGPFQGASGNTIYF. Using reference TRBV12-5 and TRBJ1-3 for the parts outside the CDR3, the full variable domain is DARVTQTPRHKVTEMGQEVTMRCQPILGHNTVFWYRQTMMQGLELLAYFRNRAPLDDSGMPKDRFSAEMPDATLATLKIQPSEPRDSAVYFCASGPFQGASGNTIYFGEGSWLTVV.

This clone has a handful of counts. The CDR3 bases are TGTGCCAGCAGTTACAGGGAAACTGAAGCTTTCTTT. This sequence encodes CASSYRETEAFF. This chain uses TRBV3-1 (or the pseudogene TRBV3-2) with TRBJ1-1; a weak D match, TRBD1 (6 bases). Germline assignment: CDR1 LGHDT and CDR2 YNNKEL (reference sequence). This CDR3 region has 12 residues. Trimming shortened V by 6 bases and J by 5 bases, and 10 bases separated the two germline ends.

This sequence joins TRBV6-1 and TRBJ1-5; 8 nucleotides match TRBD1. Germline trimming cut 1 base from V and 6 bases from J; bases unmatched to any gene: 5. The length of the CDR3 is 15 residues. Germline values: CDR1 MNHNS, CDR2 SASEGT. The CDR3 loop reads CASSEGQGAVQPQHF. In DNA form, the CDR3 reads TGTGCCAGCAGTGAAGGGCAGGGGGCTGTTCAGCCCCAGCATTTT.

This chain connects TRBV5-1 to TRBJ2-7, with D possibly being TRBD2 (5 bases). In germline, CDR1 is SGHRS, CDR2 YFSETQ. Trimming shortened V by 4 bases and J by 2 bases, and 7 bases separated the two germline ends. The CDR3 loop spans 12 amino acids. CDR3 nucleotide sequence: TGCGCCAGCAGCCTCGGGACCTACGAGCAGTACTTC. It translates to CASSLGTYEQYF.

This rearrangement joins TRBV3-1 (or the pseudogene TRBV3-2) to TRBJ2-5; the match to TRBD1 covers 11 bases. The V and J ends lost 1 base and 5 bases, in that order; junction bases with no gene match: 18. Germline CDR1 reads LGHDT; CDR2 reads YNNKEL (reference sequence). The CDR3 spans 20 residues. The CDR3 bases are TGTGCCAGCAGCCAAGTTTGGGAGGGACAGGGGGACTTCTTTCGGGAGACCCAGTACTTC. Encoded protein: CASSQVWEGQGDFFRETQYF.

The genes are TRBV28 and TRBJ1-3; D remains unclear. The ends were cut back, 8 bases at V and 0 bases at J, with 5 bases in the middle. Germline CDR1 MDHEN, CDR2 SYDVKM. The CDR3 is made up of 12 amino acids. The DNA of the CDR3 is TGTGCCAGCGTGAGCTCTGGAAACACCATATATTTT. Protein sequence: CASVSSGNTIYF.

The CDR3 is CAIRTVGGETQYF. DNA of the CDR3: TGTGCCATCAGGACAGTGGGGGGAGAGACCCAGTACTTC. The rearrangement links TRBV10-3 to TRBJ2-5; perhaps TRBD2 as D (6 bases). This CDR3 is built from 13 residues. Germline V gene sequence: CDR1 ENHRY, CDR2 SYGVKD. V lost 6 bases and J lost 4, with 12 bases in between.

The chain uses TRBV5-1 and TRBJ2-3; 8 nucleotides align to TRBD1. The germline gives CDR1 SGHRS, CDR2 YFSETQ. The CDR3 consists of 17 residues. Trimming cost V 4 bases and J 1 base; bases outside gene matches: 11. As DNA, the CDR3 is TGCGCCAGCAGCCCCGGTCGGGCGACAGGGGGCACAGATACGCAGTATTTT. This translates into CASSPGRATGGTDTQYF.

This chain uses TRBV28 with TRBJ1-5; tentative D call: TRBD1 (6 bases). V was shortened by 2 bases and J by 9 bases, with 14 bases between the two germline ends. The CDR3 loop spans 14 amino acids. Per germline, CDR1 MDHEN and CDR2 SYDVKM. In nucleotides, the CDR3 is TGTGCCAGCAGTTTAGAGGGGGTTCACCGGCCCCAGCATTTT. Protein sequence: CASSLEGVHRPQHF. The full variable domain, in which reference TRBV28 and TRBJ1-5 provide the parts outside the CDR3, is DVKVTQSSRYLVKRTGEKVFLECVQDMDHENMFWYRQDPGLGLRLIYFSYDVKMKEKGDIPEGYSVSREKKERFSLILESASTNQTSMYLCASSLEGVHRPQHFGDGTRLSIL.

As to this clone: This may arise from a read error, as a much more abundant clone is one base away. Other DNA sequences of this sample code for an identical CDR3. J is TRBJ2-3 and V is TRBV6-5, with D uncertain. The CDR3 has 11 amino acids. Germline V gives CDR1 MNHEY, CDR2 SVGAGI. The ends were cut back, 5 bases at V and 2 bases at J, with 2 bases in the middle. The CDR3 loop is CASSHTDTQYF. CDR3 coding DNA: TGTGCCAGCAGTCACACAGATACGCAGTATTTT.